This paragraph reports one T cell receptor beta chain. Its matching antigen is unknown. The sample is drawn from a study of cytomegalovirus exposure and HLA in healthy donors. Study results and limitations: At a 0.05 false discovery rate, a later analysis found some 18,000 TCR beta sequences to be associated with HLA alleles.

Trimming cost V 2 bases and J 7 bases; bases outside gene matches: 1. Germline V gene sequence: CDR1 SGHNT, CDR2 YYREEE (reference sequence). The CDR3 is 13 amino acids. Both 60 Vbeta primers and 13 Jbeta primers went into the PCR. Here immunoSEQ multiplex PCR was the method, and the copy in TCRdb shows in-frame clones only, minus some. The sample records approximately 190,000 clones, 75% to 90% being singletons. The chain couples TRBV5-4 to TRBJ1-4; 8 positions agree with TRBD1. The sample comprised PBMCs. This clonotype was sampled from a woman aged 18-29 years in good health and CMV-seronegative. CDR3 in amino acids: CASSLQGVEKLFF. CDR3 sequence (DNA): TGTGCCAGCAGCTTACAGGGGGTTGAAAAACTGTTTTTT.